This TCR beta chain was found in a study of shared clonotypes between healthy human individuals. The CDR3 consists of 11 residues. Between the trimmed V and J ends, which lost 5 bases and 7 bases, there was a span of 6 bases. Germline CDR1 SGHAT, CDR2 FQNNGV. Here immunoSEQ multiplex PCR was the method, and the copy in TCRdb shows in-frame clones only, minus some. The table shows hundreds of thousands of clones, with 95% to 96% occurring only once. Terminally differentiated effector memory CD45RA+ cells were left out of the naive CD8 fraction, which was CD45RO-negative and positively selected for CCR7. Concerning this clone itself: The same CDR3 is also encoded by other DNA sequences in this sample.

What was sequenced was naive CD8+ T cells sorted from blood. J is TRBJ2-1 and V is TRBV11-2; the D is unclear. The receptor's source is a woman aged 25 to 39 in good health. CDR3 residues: CASSLGNEQFF. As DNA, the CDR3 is TGTGCCAGCAGCCTTGGAAATGAGCAGTTCTTC.